The 23 T cell receptor beta chains given below trace back to one sample, sequenced in a study of blood T cell repertoires in COVID-19. Data came from immunoSEQ multiplex PCR; TCRdb stores just in-frame clones and leaves some out. The profile covers about 150,000 clones, with around 83% appearing a single time and roughly 18% taken by the ten largest. Sequenced material: peripheral blood. The receptors here all came from a woman aged 70-85 years who had recovered from COVID-19.

V and J are TRBV5-8 and TRBJ2-3; 11 bases align to TRBD2. The CDR3 sequence is 15 residues long. Trimming at V came to 3 bases and at J to 9 bases, leaving 9 bases not matched to a gene. Germline assignment: CDR1 SGHTS and CDR2 YDEGEE. CDR3 coding DNA: TGTGCCAGCAGCTCGACTAGCGGGGCCCGGGGGACGCAGTATTTT. Protein: CASSSTSGARGTQYF.

The sample holds one count of this clone. This chain joins TRBV11-1 and TRBJ2-1; TRBD2 matches 9 bases. This CDR3 spans 16 amino acids. V trimming: 3 bases; J trimming: 5 bases; junction bases outside the gene matches: 8. The germline gives CDR1 SGHAT, CDR2 FQDESV (reference sequence). The CDR3 region is CASSFPLAGWNNEQFF. In DNA form, the CDR3 reads TGTGCCAGCAGCTTTCCCCTAGCGGGGTGGAACAATGAGCAGTTCTTC.

The rearrangement links TRBV3-1 (or the pseudogene TRBV3-2) to TRBJ2-3, with 7 bases that match TRBD2. This CDR3 is 16 amino acids long. CDR1 and CDR2 from the germline V gene are LGHDT and YNNKEL (reference sequence). V lost 4 bases and J lost 3; bases outside the gene matches: 10. This CDR3 reads CASSLTSVGGTDTQYF. DNA for the CDR3: TGTGCCAGCAGCCTAACTAGCGTCGGGGGTACAGATACGCAGTATTTT.

This chain links TRBV5-6 with TRBJ2-7, with TRBD2 matching 7 bases. With 4 bases clipped from V and 1 base from J, the junction kept 11 bases outside the gene matches. Germline V CDR1 and CDR2: SGHDT, YYEEEE. This CDR3 contains 16 residues. The chain's CDR3 is CASSGTTSRNSYEQYF. CDR3 nucleotides: TGTGCCAGCAGCGGGACGACTAGCCGCAATTCCTACGAGCAGTACTTC. Looking up the rest from reference TRBV5-6 and TRBJ2-7 gives the full variable domain: DAGVTQSPTHLIKTRGQQVTLRCSPKSGHDTVSWYQQALGQGPQFIFQYYEEEERQRGNFPDRFSGHQFPNYSSELNVNALLLGDSALYLCASSGTTSRNSYEQYFGPGTRLTVT.

The rearrangement uses TRBV7-2 and TRBJ1-2; tentatively, D is TRBD1 (5 bases). The CDR3 has 14 residues. The V gene lost 1 base and the J gene lost 5 bases, with 11 bases spanning the gap. Germline V gene data show CDR1 as SGHTA and CDR2 as FQGNSA. The CDR3 DNA sequence: TGTGCCAGCAGCTTAGGCGGGACGGTGTATGGCTACACCTTC. Its translation: CASSLGGTVYGYTF.

The chain links TRBV19 to TRBJ2-1; 9 bases match TRBD2. CDR1 is LNHDA, CDR2 SQIVND, per germline (reference sequence). The CDR3 consists of 15 residues. The ends lost 4 bases at V and 5 bases at J; junction bases unmatched: 6. The CDR3 nucleotides read TGTGCCAGTAGTAGGAGGACTAGCGTGGACAATGAGCAGTTCTTC. Its protein product is CASSRRTSVDNEQFF. The variable domain in full, with the rest retrieved from reference TRBV19 and TRBJ2-1, is DGGITQSPKYLFRKEGQNVTLSCEQNLNHDAMYWYRQDPGQGLRLIYYSQIVNDFQKGDIAEGYSVSREKKESFPLTVTSAQKNPTAFYLCASSRRTSVDNEQFFGPGTRLTVL.

V and J are TRBV7-9 and TRBJ2-3, with 10 bases matching TRBD1. V shed 3 bases, J shed 5 bases, and the junction held 5 bases outside the gene matches. The CDR3 is made up of 15 amino acids. CDR1 SEHNR and CDR2 FQNEAQ come from the germline V gene (reference sequence). The DNA for the CDR3 is TGTGCCAGCAGCTTGGGGACAGGGGTAATAGATACGCAGTATTTT. Translated: CASSLGTGVIDTQYF.

The V call is TRBV30, the J call TRBJ1-5; tentative D call: TRBD1 (5 bases). CDR3 length: 13 residues. Germline CDR1 and CDR2: GTSNPN and SVGIG (reference sequence). The V gene lost 3 bases and the J gene lost 4 bases, with 10 bases spanning the gap. The CDR3 spells CAWSQGGNQPQHF. CDR3 nucleotides: TGTGCCTGGAGCCAGGGCGGAAATCAGCCCCAGCATTTT.

Only one count was recorded for this clone. The junction does not match germline at one end; this may be a read error. The V call is TRBV7-7, the J call TRBJ1-1; D is unclear. This CDR3 contains 13 residues. Looked up from germline, CDR1 is SSHAT and CDR2 is FNYEAQ (reference sequence). The CDR3 is CASSLSQDTEAFF. In DNA, the CDR3 is TGTGCTAGCAGCTTAAGTCAGGACACTGAAGCTTTCTTT.

The genes are TRBV24-1 and TRBJ2-3, with 8 bases aligning to TRBD2. J gave up 6 bases and V 4 bases, and 8 bases lay outside the gene matches. This CDR3 region has 15 residues. Germline CDR1 reads KGHDR; CDR2 reads SFDVKD. The CDR3, as DNA: TGTGCCACCAGTGACCCCGGGACGGGGGGGGATACGCAGTATTTT. Residues: CATSDPGTGGDTQYF.

The gene calls are TRBV5-1 and TRBJ1-5; 10 nucleotides agree with TRBD1. The germline gives CDR1 SGHRS, CDR2 YFSETQ. J was trimmed by 5 bases and V by 0 bases; bases with no gene match: 5. This CDR3 has 16 amino acids. The CDR3 loop is CASSLGGQGWDQPQHF. As DNA, the CDR3 is TGCGCCAGCAGCTTGGGGGGACAGGGGTGGGATCAGCCCCAGCATTTT.

The CDR3 spells CSASSPPDRGLGGYTF. The CDR3 DNA reads TGCAGTGCTAGTTCGCCACCGGACAGGGGGCTAGGTGGCTACACCTTC. The V and J genes are TRBV20-1 and TRBJ1-2; 11 bases fit TRBD1. The junction had 13 bases not matched to a gene; V was cut back by 3 bases and J by 7 bases. CDR3 size: 16 residues. The germline V gene has CDR1 DFQATT and CDR2 SNEGSKA (reference sequence).

DNA for the CDR3: TGTGCCATCAGTGAGTCGAGAGGAGTGGACACCTTC. This gives the protein CAISESRGVDTF. The rearrangement links TRBV10-3 to TRBJ1-2; D not certain. V lost 0 bases and J 12 bases, leaving 11 bases between the germline ends. This CDR3 has 12 residues. CDR1 is ENHRY and CDR2 is SYGVKD in the germline V gene.

The chain joins TRBV4-2 to TRBJ2-1, with D possibly TRBD2 on 6 matching bases. Germline CDR1 and CDR2: LGHNA and YNFKEQ. The CDR3 loop spans 12 amino acids. The ends were cut back, 1 base at V and 10 bases at J, with 8 bases in the middle. The CDR3 nucleotides read TGTGCCAGCAGCCAAGGAGGAGGGGAGCAGTTCTTC. Its protein is CASSQGGGEQFF.

This chain uses TRBV7-9 with TRBJ2-7; possible D gene TRBD2, 6 bases. V lost 5 bases, J lost 3 bases, and 17 bases lay in between. The germline CDR1 and CDR2 sequences are SEHNR and FQNEAQ (reference sequence). CDR3 size: 15 residues. CDR3 residues: CASSPPGPGGYEQYF. CDR3 nucleotide sequence: TGTGCCAGCAGCCCACCGGGACCCGGGGGCTACGAGCAGTACTTC.

The chain employs TRBV9 and TRBJ1-2, with TRBD1 matching 12 bases. The germline V gene encodes CDR1 SGDLS and CDR2 YYNGEE. V gave up 3 bases and J gave up 1 base; unmatched junction bases: 4. The CDR3 is 16 residues long. CDR3 region: CASSARDRGLNYGYTF. CDR3 in DNA: TGTGCCAGCAGCGCCCGGGACAGGGGGCTTAACTATGGCTACACCTTC.

CDR3 DNA sequence: TGTGCCAGCAGCCAAGAGGCCGGGTTCGCTGGCTACACCTTC. Encoded protein: CASSQEAGFAGYTF. The chain recombines TRBV3-1 (or the pseudogene TRBV3-2) with TRBJ1-2; D is uncertain. V dropped 0 bases and J dropped 7 bases, with 12 bases sitting between them. The CDR3 length is 14 residues. Germline lookup yields CDR1 LGHDT and CDR2 YNNKEL (reference sequence).

The chain has TRBV9 and TRBJ2-7; 8 nucleotides line up with TRBD2. The germline gives CDR1 SGDLS, CDR2 YYNGEE. This CDR3 is built from 16 residues. V shed 1 base and J 7 bases; nucleotides not matched to a gene: 13. This CDR3 reads CASSVTGGSPTVEQYF. As DNA, the CDR3 is TGTGCCAGCAGCGTAACGGGGGGGTCCCCTACGGTGGAGCAGTACTTC.

The chain combines TRBV2 with TRBJ2-7; TRBD1 is a possible D gene (5 bases). The length of the CDR3 is 13 residues. V lost 7 bases, J lost 0 bases, and 10 bases lay in between. Germline values: CDR1 SNHLY, CDR2 FYNNEI. The CDR3 sequence is CASMQGFSYEQYF. DNA of the CDR3: TGTGCCAGCATGCAGGGCTTCTCCTACGAGCAGTACTTC.

To note about this clone: The sample holds other DNA sequences that translate to the same CDR3. This chain uses TRBV5-1 with TRBJ1-4, with D unclear. The CDR3 has 14 residues. V was clipped by 3 bases and J by 0 bases, with 6 bases between them. The germline V gene encodes CDR1 SGHRS and CDR2 YFSETQ. CDR3 sequence (DNA): TGCGCCAGCAGCTCCGGAGCAACTAATGAAAAACTGTTTTTT. Amino acids: CASSSGATNEKLFF.

The chain recombines TRBV3-1 (or the pseudogene TRBV3-2) with TRBJ2-7, with a weak D call TRBD2 (5 bases). The CDR3 runs 13 residues. The ends were cut back, 4 bases at V and 5 bases at J, with 12 bases in the middle. From germline, CDR1 is LGHDT and CDR2 YNNKEL (reference sequence). In DNA, the CDR3 is TGTGCCAGCAGCCGCGGGTACGGCGACGAGCAGTACTTC. It encodes CASSRGYGDEQYF.

The rearrangement uses TRBV15 and TRBJ1-5, with D perhaps TRBD1 (5 bases). The germline gives CDR1 LNHNV, CDR2 YYDKDF (reference sequence). V was trimmed by 1 base and J by 0 bases, leaving 13 bases between them. The CDR3 is made up of 17 amino acids. As DNA, the CDR3 is TGTGCCACCAGCAGAGGTGGGGGGGGATATAGCAATCAGCCCCAGCATTTT. This codes for CATSRGGGGYSNQPQHF.

The chain carries TRBV11-2 and TRBJ1-1; TRBD1 is a possible D gene (5 bases). V lost 3 bases, J lost 1 base, and 6 bases lay in between. This CDR3 spans 13 amino acids. CDR1 is SGHAT and CDR2 is FQNNGV in the germline V gene. The CDR3 reads CASSLDKNTEAFF. CDR3 nucleotides: TGTGCCAGCAGCTTGGACAAGAACACTGAAGCTTTCTTT.